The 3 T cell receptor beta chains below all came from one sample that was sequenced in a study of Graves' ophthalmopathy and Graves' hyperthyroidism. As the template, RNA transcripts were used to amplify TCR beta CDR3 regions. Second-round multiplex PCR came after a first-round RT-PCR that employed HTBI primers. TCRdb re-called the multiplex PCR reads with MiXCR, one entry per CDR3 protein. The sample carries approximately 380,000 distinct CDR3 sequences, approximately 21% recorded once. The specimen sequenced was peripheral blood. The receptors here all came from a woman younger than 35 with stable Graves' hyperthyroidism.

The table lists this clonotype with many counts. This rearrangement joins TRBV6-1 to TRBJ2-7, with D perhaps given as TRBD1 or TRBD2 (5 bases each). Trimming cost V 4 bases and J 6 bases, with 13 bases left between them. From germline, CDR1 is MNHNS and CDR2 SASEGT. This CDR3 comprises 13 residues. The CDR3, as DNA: TGTGCCAGCAGTGGACAGCTCGAGGGCGAGCAGTACTTC. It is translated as CASSGQLEGEQYF.

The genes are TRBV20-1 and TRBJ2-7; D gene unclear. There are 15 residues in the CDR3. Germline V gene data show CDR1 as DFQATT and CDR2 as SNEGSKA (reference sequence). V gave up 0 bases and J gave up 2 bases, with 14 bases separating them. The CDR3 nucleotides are TGCAGTGCTAGAGATGGCCAGCTCAGGACCTACGAGCAGTACTTC. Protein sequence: CSARDGQLRTYEQYF.

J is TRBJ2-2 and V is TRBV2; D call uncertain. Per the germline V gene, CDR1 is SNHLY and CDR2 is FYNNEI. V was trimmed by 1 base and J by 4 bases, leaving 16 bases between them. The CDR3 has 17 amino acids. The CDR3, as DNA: TGTGCCAGCAGTGAAGAGGCCTACCGTTTTGGCACCGGGGAGCTGTTTTTT. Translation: CASSEEAYRFGTGELFF.